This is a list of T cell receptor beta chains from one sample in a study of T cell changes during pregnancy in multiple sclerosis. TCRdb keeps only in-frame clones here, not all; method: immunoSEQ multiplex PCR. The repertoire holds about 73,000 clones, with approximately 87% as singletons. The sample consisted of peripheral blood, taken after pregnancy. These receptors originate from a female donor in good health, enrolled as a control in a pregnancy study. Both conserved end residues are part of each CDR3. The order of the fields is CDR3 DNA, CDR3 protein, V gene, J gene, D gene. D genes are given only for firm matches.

TGTGCCTGGAGCGAAGGAGGGAACTATGGCTACACCTTC	CAWSEGGNYGYTF	TRBV30	TRBJ1-2	.
TGTGCCAGCAGCTTAGAACTAGCCTGGGAGACCCAGTACTTC	CASSLELAWETQYF	TRBV7-2	TRBJ2-5	.
TGTGCCAGCAGCTTAGCGGGACTACCGAACACCGGGGAGCTGTTTTTT	CASSLAGLPNTGELFF	TRBV7-2	TRBJ2-2	TRBD2
TGTGCCAGCAGCTTAGGGGCAGGTACTGAAGCTTTCTTT	CASSLGAGTEAFF	TRBV11-3	TRBJ1-1	.
TGTGCCTGCTCAGGTGGGGGGGGGACTTCCTACGAGCAGTACTTC	CACSGGGGTSYEQYF	TRBV30	TRBJ2-7	TRBD2
TGTGCCAGCAGCCCGGGCGCAGGACTCGGCACCGGGGAGCTGTTTTTT	CASSPGAGLGTGELFF	TRBV13	TRBJ2-2	.
TGTGCCAGCAGCTTGACCGGAGACGAGCAGTACTTC	CASSLTGDEQYF	TRBV11-2	TRBJ2-7	.
TGTGCCAGCAGCCAAACAGGGGCAAGATACACCATATATTTT	CASSQTGARYTIYF	TRBV2	TRBJ1-3	TRBD1
TGCGCCAGCAGCCGGGACAGGGCGGGGGATACGCAGTATTTT	CASSRDRAGDTQYF	TRBV5-1	TRBJ2-3	TRBD1
TGTGCCAGCTCACCACCGGCTGGACAGGTTCGGGGAAACATTCAGTACTTC	CASSPPAGQVRGNIQYF	TRBV18	TRBJ2-4	TRBD1